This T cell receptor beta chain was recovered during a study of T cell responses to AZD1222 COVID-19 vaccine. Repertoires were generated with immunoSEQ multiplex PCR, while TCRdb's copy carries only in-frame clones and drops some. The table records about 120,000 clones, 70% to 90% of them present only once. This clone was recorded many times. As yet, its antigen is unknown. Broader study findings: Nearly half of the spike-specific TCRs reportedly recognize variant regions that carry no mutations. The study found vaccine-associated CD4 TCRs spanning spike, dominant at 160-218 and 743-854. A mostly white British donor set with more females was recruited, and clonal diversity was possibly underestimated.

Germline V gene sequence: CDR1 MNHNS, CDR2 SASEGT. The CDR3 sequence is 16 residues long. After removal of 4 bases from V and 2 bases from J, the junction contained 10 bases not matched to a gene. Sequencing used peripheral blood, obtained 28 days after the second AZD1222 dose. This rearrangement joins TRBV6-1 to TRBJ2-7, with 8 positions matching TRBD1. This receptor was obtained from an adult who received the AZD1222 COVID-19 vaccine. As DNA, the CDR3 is TGTGCCAGCAGTGGGCCTCGGACAGGGAAGACCTACGAGCAGTACTTC. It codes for CASSGPRTGKTYEQYF.